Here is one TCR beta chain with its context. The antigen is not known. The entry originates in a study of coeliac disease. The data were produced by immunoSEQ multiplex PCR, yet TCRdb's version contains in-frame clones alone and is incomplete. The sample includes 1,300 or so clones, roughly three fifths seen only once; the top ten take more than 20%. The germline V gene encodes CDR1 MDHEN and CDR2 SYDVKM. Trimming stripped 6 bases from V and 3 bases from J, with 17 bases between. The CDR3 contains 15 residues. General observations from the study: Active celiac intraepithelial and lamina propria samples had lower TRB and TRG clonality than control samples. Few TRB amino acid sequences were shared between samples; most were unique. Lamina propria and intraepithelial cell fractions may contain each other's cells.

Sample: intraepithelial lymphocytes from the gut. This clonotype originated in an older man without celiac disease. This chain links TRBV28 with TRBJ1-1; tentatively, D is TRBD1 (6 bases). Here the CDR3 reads CASSSPPQGYTEAFF. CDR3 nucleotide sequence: TGTGCCAGCAGCTCTCCGCCACAGGGCTACACTGAAGCTTTCTTT.